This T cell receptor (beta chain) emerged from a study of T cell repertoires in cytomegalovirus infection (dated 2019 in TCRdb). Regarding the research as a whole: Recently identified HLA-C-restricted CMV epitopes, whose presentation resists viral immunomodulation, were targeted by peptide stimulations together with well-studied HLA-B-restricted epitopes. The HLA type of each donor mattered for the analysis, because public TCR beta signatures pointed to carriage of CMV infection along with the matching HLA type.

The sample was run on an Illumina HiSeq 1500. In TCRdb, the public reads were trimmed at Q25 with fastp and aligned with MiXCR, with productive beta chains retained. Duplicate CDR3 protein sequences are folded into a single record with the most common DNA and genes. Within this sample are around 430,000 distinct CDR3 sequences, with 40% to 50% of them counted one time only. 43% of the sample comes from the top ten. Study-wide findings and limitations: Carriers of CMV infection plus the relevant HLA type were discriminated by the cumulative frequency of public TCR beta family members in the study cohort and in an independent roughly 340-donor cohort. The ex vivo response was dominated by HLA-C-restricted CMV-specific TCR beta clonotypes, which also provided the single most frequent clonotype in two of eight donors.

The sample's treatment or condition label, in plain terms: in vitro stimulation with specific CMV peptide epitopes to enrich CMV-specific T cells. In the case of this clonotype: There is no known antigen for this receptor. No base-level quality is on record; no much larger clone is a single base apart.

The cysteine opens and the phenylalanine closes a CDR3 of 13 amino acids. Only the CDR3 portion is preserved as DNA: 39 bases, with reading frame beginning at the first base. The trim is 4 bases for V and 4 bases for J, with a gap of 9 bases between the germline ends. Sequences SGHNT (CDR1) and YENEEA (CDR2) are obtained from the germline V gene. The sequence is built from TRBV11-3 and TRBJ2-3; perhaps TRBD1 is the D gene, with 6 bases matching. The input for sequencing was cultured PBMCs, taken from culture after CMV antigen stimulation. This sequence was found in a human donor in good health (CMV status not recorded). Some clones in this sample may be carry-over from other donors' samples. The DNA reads TGTGCCAGCAGCTCCAGGGGTTCAGATACGCAGTATTTT. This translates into CASSSRGSDTQYF.